Listed here are 7 T cell receptor beta chains from one sample, sequenced in a study of siplizumab effects on memory and regulatory T cells. TCRdb keeps only in-frame clones here, not all; method: immunoSEQ multiplex PCR. The table includes roughly 70,000 clones, 93% detected once. Sequences were obtained from CD8+ T cells sorted from blood. These TCRs come from a human donor in good health.

This clone was seen only once. The chain links TRBV4-3 to TRBJ1-1; 9 bases agree with TRBD1. The germline V gene encodes CDR1 LGHNA and CDR2 YSLEER. This CDR3 contains 14 residues. The junction had 6 bases not matched to a gene; V was cut back by 6 bases and J by 4 bases. In DNA form, the CDR3 reads TGCGCCAGCAGAGTTTACAGGGGGCCCACTGAAGCTTTCTTT. Protein: CASRVYRGPTEAFF.

The chain couples TRBV5-6 to TRBJ2-7; no reliable D call. Per the germline V gene, CDR1 is SGHDT and CDR2 is YYEEEE. This CDR3 has 13 residues. Trimming shortened V by 4 bases and J by 2 bases, and 10 bases separated the two germline ends. The CDR3 region is CASSLTPAYEQYF. The CDR3 nucleotides are TGTGCCAGCAGCCTAACTCCTGCCTACGAGCAGTACTTC.

This chain uses TRBV5-5 with TRBJ2-2; no definite D call. Looked up from germline, CDR1 is SGHKS and CDR2 is YYEKEE (reference sequence). Trimming removed 4 bases from V and 1 base from J, with 8 bases in between. CDR3 length equals 14 residues. The CDR3 protein is CASSIALNTGELFF. CDR3 in DNA: TGTGCCAGCAGCATCGCCTTGAACACCGGGGAGCTGTTTTTT. Using reference TRBV5-5 and TRBJ2-2 for the parts outside the CDR3, the full variable domain is DAGVTQSPTHLIKTRGQQVTLRCSPISGHKSVSWYQQVLGQGPQFIFQYYEKEERGRGNFPDRFSARQFPNYSSELNVNALLLGDSALYLCASSIALNTGELFFGEGSRLTVL.

The genes are TRBV11-2 and TRBJ2-1; D remains ambiguous. This CDR3 is built from 14 residues. The germline V gene has CDR1 SGHAT and CDR2 FQNNGV. V lost 0 bases and J lost 8, with 11 bases in between. The CDR3 loop reads CASSLEDHLYEQFF. CDR3 nucleotide sequence: TGTGCCAGCAGCTTAGAGGACCACCTGTATGAGCAGTTCTTC.

This clone showed up just once. The rearrangement links TRBV4-2 to TRBJ2-5, with TRBD2 matching over 10 bases. From germline, CDR1 is LGHNA and CDR2 YNFKEQ. V trimming: 0 bases; J trimming: 4 bases; junction bases outside the gene matches: 11. The CDR3 totals 18 residues. This CDR3 reads CASSQDPAGGPIAETQYF. CDR3 sequence (DNA): TGTGCCAGCAGCCAAGATCCAGCGGGGGGGCCGATTGCAGAGACCCAGTACTTC.

Notes on this clone: Other nucleotide sequences in the sample specify the same CDR3. The gene calls are TRBV4-1 and TRBJ2-7; D remains unclear. In germline, CDR1 is MGHRA, CDR2 YSYEKL. The V and J ends lost 0 bases and 1 base respectively, with 7 bases between them. This CDR3 contains 14 residues. The DNA for the CDR3 is TGCGCCAGCAGCCAAGAAGGCGGTTCCTACGAGCAGTACTTC. It translates to CASSQEGGSYEQYF.

The genes are TRBV6-5 and TRBJ2-7; no reliable D call. The CDR3 spans 15 residues. Germline assignment: CDR1 MNHEY and CDR2 SVGAGI. Deletions cut 0 bases from V and 4 bases from J, with 13 bases between. The CDR3 protein is CASSYSTEQGYEQYF. For the CDR3, the DNA is TGTGCCAGCAGTTACTCGACGGAACAAGGGTACGAGCAGTACTTC.